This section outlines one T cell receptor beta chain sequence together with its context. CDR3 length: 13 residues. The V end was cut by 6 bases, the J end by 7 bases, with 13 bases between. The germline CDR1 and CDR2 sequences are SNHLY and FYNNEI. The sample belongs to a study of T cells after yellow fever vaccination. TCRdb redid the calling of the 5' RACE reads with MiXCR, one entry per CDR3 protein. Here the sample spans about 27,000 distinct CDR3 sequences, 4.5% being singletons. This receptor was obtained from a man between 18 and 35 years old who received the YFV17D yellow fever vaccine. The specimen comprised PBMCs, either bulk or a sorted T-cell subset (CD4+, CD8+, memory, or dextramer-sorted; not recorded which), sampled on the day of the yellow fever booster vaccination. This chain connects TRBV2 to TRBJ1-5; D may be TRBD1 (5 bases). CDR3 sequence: CASSPQGKQPQHF. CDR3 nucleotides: TGTGCCAGCAGCCCTCAGGGAAAGCAGCCCCAGCATTTT. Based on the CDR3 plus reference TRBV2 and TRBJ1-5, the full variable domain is EPEVTQTPSHQVTQMGQEVILRCVPISNHLYFYWYRQILGQKVEFLVSFYNNEISEKSEIFDDQFSVERPDGSNFTLKIRSTKLEDSAMYFCASSPQGKQPQHFGDGTRLSIL.